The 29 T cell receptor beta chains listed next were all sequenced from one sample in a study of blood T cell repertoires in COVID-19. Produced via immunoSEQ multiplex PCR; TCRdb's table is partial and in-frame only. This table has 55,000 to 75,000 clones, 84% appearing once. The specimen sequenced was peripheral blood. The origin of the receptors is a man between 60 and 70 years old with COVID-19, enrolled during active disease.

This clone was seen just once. CDR3 sequence: CATLRGLGSPLHF. For the CDR3, the DNA is TGTGCCACCCTTCGGGGACTGGGGTCACCCCTCCACTTT. The V and J genes are TRBV28 and TRBJ1-6; weak D call: TRBD1 (5 bases). V was trimmed by 10 bases and J by 10 bases, leaving 17 bases between them. The CDR3 sequence is 13 residues long. From germline, CDR1 is MDHEN and CDR2 SYDVKM.

In DNA form, the CDR3 reads TGTGCCAGCAGCGTAGCGGAGGGGTCCTACAATGAGCAGTTCTTC. Translating it yields CASSVAEGSYNEQFF. This chain connects TRBV9 to TRBJ2-1, with D perhaps matching TRBD2 (6 bases). This CDR3 region has 15 residues. Germline V gene sequence: CDR1 SGDLS, CDR2 YYNGEE. The ends were cut back, 0 bases at V and 1 base at J, with 8 bases in the middle.

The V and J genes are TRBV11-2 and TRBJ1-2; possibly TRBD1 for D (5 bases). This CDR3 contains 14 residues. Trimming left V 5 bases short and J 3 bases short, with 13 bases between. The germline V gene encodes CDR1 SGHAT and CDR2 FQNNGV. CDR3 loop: CASSPGVLDYGYTF. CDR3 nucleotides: TGTGCCAGCAGCCCGGGGGTATTGGACTATGGCTACACCTTC. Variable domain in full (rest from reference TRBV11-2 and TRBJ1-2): EAGVAQSPRYKIIEKRQSVAFWCNPISGHATLYWYQQILGQGPKLLIQFQNNGVVDDSQLPKDRFSAERLKGVDSTLKIQPAKLEDSAVYLCASSPGVLDYGYTFGSGTRLTVV.

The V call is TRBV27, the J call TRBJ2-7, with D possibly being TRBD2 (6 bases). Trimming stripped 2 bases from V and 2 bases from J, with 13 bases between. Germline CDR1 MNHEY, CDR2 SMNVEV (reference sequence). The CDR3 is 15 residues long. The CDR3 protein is CASSLNGGSTYEQYF. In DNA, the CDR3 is TGTGCCAGCAGTTTAAACGGAGGGAGTACCTACGAGCAGTACTTC.

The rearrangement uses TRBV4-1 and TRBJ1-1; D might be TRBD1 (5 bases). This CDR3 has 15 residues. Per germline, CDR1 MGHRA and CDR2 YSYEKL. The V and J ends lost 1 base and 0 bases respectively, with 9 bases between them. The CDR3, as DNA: TGCGCCAGCAGCCAAGCAGGGTTTGTGAACACTGAAGCTTTCTTT. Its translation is CASSQAGFVNTEAFF.

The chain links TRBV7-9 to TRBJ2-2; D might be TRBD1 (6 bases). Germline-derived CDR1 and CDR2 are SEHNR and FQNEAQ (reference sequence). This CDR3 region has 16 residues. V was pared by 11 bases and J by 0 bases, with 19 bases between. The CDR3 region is CAANPDRTANTGELFF. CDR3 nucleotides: TGTGCCGCCAACCCCGACAGGACAGCGAACACCGGGGAGCTGTTTTTT. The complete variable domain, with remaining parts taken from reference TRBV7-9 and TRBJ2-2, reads DTGVSQNPRHKITKRGQNVTFRCDPISEHNRLYWYRQTLGQGPEFLTYFQNEAQLEKSRLLSDRFSAERPKGSFSTLEIQRTEQGDSAMYLCAANPDRTANTGELFFGEGSRLTVL.

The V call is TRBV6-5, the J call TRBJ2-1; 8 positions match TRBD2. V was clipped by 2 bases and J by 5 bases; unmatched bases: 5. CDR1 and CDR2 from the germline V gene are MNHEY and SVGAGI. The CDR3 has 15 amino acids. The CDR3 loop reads CASSYDGRADNEQFF. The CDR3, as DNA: TGTGCCAGCAGTTACGACGGGAGGGCGGACAATGAGCAGTTCTTC.

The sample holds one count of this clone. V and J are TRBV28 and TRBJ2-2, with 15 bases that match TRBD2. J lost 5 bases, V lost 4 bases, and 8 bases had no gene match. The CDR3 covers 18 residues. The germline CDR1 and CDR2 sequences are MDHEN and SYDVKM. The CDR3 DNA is TGTGCCAGCAGTTCCGTATGGGGACTAGCGGGGGGAACCGGGGAGCTGTTTTTT. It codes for CASSSVWGLAGGTGELFF.

The CDR3 here is CAIGQDSGSNQPQHF. The CDR3 nucleotides read TGTGCCATCGGTCAGGACTCGGGGAGCAATCAGCCCCAGCATTTT. This chain joins TRBV10-3 and TRBJ1-5; D call uncertain. Germline CDR1 and CDR2: ENHRY and SYGVKD. The CDR3 covers 15 residues. With 8 bases removed from V and 1 base from J, the gap between germline ends came to 15 bases.

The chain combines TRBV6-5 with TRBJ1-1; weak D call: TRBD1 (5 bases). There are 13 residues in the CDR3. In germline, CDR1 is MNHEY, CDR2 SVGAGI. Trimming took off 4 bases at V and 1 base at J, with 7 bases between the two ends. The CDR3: CASSLTENTEAFF. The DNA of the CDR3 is TGTGCCAGCAGTTTGACAGAGAACACTGAAGCTTTCTTT.

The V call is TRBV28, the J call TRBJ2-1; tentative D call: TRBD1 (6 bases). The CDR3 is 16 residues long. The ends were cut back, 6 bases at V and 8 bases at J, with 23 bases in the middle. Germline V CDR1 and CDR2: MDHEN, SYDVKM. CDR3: CASSQETGKVRDEQFF. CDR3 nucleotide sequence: TGTGCCAGCAGCCAGGAAACAGGGAAGGTTCGGGATGAGCAGTTCTTC.

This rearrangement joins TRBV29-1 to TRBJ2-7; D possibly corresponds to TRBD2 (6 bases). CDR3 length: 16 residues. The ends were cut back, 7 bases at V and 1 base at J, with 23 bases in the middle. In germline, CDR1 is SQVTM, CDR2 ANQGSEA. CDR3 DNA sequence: TGCAGCGCCCAAGCTGCCAACGCCCGGGGGTCCTACGAGCAGTACTTC. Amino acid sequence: CSAQAANARGSYEQYF.

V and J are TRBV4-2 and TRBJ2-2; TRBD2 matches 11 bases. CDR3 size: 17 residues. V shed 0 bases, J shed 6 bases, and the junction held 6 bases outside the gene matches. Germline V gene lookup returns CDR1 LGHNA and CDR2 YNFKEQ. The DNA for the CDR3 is TGTGCCAGCAGCCAAGACCAACTAGCGGGAGCCGCCGGGGAGCTGTTTTTT. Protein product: CASSQDQLAGAAGELFF.

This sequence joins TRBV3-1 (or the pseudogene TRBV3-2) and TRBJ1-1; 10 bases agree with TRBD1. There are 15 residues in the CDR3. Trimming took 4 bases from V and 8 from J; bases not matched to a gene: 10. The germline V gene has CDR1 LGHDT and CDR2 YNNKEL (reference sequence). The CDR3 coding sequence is TGTGCCAGCAGCCCCAGACAGGGGGCAGGAGCGGAAGCTTTCTTT. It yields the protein CASSPRQGAGAEAFF.

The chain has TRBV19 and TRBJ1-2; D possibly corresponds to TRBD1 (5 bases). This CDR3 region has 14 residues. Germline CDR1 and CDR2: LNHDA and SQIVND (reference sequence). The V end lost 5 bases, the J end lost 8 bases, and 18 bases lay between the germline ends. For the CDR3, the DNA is TGTGCCAGTAGTTTCCTGGGACGGGACTGGGGCTACACCTTC. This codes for CASSFLGRDWGYTF. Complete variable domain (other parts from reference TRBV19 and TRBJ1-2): DGGITQSPKYLFRKEGQNVTLSCEQNLNHDAMYWYRQDPGQGLRLIYYSQIVNDFQKGDIAEGYSVSREKKESFPLTVTSAQKNPTAFYLCASSFLGRDWGYTFGSGTRLTVV.

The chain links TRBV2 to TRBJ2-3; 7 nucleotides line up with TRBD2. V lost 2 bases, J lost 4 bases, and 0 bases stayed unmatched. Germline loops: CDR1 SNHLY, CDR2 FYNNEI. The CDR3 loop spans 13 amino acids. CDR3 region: CASSELAADTQYF. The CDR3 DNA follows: TGTGCCAGCAGTGAACTAGCGGCAGATACGCAGTATTTT.

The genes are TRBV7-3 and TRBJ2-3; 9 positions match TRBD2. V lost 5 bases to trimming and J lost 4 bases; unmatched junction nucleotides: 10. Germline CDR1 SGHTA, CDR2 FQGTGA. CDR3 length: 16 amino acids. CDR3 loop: CASSHSAGGISDTQYF. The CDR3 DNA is TGTGCCAGCAGCCACTCAGCGGGAGGTATTTCAGATACGCAGTATTTT.

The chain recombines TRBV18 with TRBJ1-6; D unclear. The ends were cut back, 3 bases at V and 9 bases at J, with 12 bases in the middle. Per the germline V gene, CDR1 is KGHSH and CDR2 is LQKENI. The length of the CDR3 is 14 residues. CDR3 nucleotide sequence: TGTGCCAGCTCACCCGAGAGCTGGGCTTCACCCCTCCACTTT. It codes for CASSPESWASPLHF.

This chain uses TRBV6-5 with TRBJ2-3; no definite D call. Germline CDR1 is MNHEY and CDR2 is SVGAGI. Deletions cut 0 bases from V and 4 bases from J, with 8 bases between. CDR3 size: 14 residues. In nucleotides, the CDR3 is TGTGCCAGCAGTTACTCAGCGATTCCAGATACGCAGTATTTT. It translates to CASSYSAIPDTQYF.

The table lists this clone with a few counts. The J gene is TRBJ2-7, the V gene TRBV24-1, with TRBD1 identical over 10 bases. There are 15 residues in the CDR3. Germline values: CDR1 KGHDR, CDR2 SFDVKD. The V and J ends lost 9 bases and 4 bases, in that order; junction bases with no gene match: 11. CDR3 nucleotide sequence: TGTGCCACCTCCGCCACCGGGACAGGGGAGTACGAGCAGTACTTC. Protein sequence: CATSATGTGEYEQYF.

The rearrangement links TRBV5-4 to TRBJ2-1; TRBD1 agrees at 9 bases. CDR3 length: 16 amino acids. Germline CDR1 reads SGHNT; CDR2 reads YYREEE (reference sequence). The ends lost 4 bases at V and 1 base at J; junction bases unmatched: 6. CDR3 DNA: TGTGCCAGCAGCCCCAAACAGGGGGCATCCTACAATGAGCAGTTCTTC. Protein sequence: CASSPKQGASYNEQFF.

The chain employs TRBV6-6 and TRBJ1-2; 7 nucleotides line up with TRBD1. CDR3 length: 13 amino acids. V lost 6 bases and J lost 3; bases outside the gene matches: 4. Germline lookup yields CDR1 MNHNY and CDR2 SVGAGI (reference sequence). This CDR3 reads CASRQGSDYGYTF. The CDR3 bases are TGTGCCAGCAGACAGGGGTCCGACTATGGCTACACCTTC.

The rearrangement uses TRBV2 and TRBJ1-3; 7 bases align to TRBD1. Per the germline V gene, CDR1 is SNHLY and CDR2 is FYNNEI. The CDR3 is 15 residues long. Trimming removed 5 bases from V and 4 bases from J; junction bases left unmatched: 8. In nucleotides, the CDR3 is TGTGCCAGCAGTTTAAGGGGGCAGAGGGGAAACACCATATATTTT. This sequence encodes CASSLRGQRGNTIYF.

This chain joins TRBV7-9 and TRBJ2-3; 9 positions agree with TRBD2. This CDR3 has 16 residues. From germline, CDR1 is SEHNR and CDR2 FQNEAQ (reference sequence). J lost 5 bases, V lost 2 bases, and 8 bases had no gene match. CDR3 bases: TGTGCCAGCAGCTTATCTGGCGGGGGGGCTGGAGATACGCAGTATTTT. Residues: CASSLSGGGAGDTQYF.

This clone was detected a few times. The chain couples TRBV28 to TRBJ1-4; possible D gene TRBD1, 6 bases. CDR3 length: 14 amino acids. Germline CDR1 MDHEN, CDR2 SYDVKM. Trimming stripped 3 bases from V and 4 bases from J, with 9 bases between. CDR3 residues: CASSFGQSNEKLFF. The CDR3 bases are TGTGCCAGCAGTTTTGGACAGAGTAATGAAAAACTGTTTTTT.

Here the CDR3 reads CASSPTGLAGVNEQFF. In DNA, the CDR3 is TGCGCCAGCAGCCCGACCGGACTAGCGGGAGTTAATGAGCAGTTCTTC. The chain has TRBV5-1 and TRBJ2-1, with 13 bases that match TRBD2. Unmatched junction bases numbered 8, after V lost 4 bases and J lost 7 bases. The CDR3 runs to 16 residues. Germline CDR1 SGHRS, CDR2 YFSETQ.

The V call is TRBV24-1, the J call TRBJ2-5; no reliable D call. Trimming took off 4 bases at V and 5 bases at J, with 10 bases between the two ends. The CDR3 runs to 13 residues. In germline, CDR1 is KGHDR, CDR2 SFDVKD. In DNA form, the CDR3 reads TGTGCCACCAGTGACCCGTCCCTGGAGACCCAGTACTTC. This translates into CATSDPSLETQYF.

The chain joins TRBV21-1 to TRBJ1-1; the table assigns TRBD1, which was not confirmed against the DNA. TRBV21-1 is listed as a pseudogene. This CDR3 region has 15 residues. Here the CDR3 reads CASSKVARMNTEAFF. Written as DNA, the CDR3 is TGTGCCAGCAGCAAAGTCGCCAGGATGAACACTGAAGCTTTCTTT.

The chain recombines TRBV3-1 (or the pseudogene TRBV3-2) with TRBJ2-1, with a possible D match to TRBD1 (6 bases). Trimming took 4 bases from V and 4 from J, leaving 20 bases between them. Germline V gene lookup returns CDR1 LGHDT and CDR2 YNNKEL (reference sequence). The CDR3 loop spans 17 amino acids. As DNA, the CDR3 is TGTGCCAGCAGCCTGGCCGTCGTGGGGGCTCAATACAATGAGCAGTTCTTC. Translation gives CASSLAVVGAQYNEQFF.